Shown below are 10 T cell receptor beta chains from a single sample sequenced in a study of post-analysis software for immune sequencing data (dated by TCRdb to the mid-2010s). The paper's findings and limits, for the study overall: Roughly 5 TRBV segments, including TRBV5-6, TRBV5-1 and TRBV20-1, were significantly more frequent in patients than controls.

The antigens these receptors bind are not known. Library prep was done by PCR. Sequencing instrument: Illumina HiSeq 2500. Unique molecular identifiers were incorporated into TCR beta cDNA libraries to reduce PCR and sequencing biases. The raw public reads went through TCRdb reprocessing: fastp at Q25, MiXCR clone calling, in-frame beta chains kept. Every entry covers one CDR3 protein and lists the most common genes and DNA from its rows. The sample contains approximately 460,000 distinct CDR3 sequences, approximately 45% of them found a single time. The ten largest clones add up to over 10% of the sample. What was sequenced was blood. The receptor set was obtained from a girl aged 5-17 years with multiple sclerosis.

This chain joins TRBV7-8 and TRBJ2-2, with D possibly being TRBD2 (6 bases). The CDR3 length is 14 residues. V shed 10 bases and J shed 5 bases, with 17 bases lying between them. CDR1 SGHVS and CDR2 FQNEAQ come from the germline V gene. The CDR3 reads CATVPGRLTGELFF. CDR3 in DNA: TGTGCCACCGTGCCCGGGAGACTTACCGGGGAGCTGTTTTTT.

In the case of this clonotype: Germline is not matched at one junction end, which may reflect a read error. The chain recombines TRBV5-1 with TRBJ2-5, with D perhaps TRBD1 (6 bases). CDR3 length: 13 residues. Looked up from germline, CDR1 is SGHRS and CDR2 is YFSETQ. The CDR3 region is CASNLPGEETQYF. CDR3 bases: TGCGCCAGCAACTTGCCAGGGGAAGAGACCCAGTACTTC.

The chain joins TRBV7-9 to TRBJ1-2; D not resolved. This CDR3 region has 14 residues. Trimming took off 3 bases at V and 6 bases at J, with 14 bases between the two ends. The germline CDR1 and CDR2 sequences are SEHNR and FQNEAQ (reference sequence). CDR3 sequence: CASSLRGVPDGYTF. CDR3 DNA: TGTGCCAGCAGCTTGCGCGGGGTTCCTGATGGCTACACCTTC.

V gene TRBV4-2 combines with J gene TRBJ2-2, with TRBD1 as a possible D gene (6 bases). The V gene lost 5 bases and the J gene lost 6 bases, with 16 bases spanning the gap. The CDR3 runs 15 residues. Germline values: CDR1 LGHNA, CDR2 YNFKEQ. The CDR3 DNA reads as TGTGCCAGCAGCTCACCCCCTACAGGGCCCGGGGAGCTGTTTTTT. As protein: CASSSPPTGPGELFF.

The chain couples TRBV20-1 to TRBJ2-2, with D maybe TRBD1 (6 bases). Trimming shortened V by 3 bases and J by 4 bases, and 12 bases separated the two germline ends. Germline CDR1 reads DFQATT; CDR2 reads SNEGSKA (reference sequence). This CDR3 spans 14 amino acids. This CDR3 is CSARRTAFTGELFF. CDR3 nucleotide sequence: TGCAGTGCTAGGAGGACAGCCTTCACCGGGGAGCTGTTTTTT.

There are many counts of this clonotype. The gene calls are TRBV25-1 and TRBJ1-5; no firm D call. CDR1 MGHDK and CDR2 SYGVNS come from the germline V gene. V was cut by 5 bases and J by 3 bases, with 11 bases left in between. The CDR3 length is 14 residues. CDR3 region: CASSFTGNNQPQHF. CDR3 nucleotides: TGTGCCAGCAGTTTTACCGGGAACAATCAGCCCCAGCATTTT.

CDR3 bases: TGTGCCAGCAGCTTAGCTCGGCAGGGACCTGAAGCTTTCTTT. Its protein is CASSLARQGPEAFF. The chain couples TRBV7-2 to TRBJ1-1, with D possibly matching TRBD1 (5 bases). The CDR3 spans 14 residues. Between the trimmed V and J ends, which lost 0 bases and 6 bases, there was a span of 11 bases. Germline CDR1 is SGHTA and CDR2 is FQGNSA.

The chain recombines TRBV20-1 with TRBJ1-6; tentative D call: TRBD1 (5 bases). The CDR3 totals 16 residues. V was pared by 0 bases and J by 7 bases, with 16 bases between. Looked up from germline, CDR1 is DFQATT and CDR2 is SNEGSKA (reference sequence). The CDR3 region has the DNA TGCAGTGCTAGAGATCGGGTGACAGAGGGCAATTCACCCCTCCACTTT. It codes for CSARDRVTEGNSPLHF.

The V and J genes are TRBV5-1 and TRBJ2-5; 10 bases map to TRBD1. The better agreement between TRBJ2-7 and the DNA end casts doubt on the J call. CDR3 length equals 16 residues. Looked up from germline, CDR1 is SGHRS and CDR2 is YFSETQ. The CDR3 DNA follows: TGCGCCAGCAGGGGGGCTGCGGGACAGGGGTGGTACGAGCAGTACTTC. It is translated as CASRGAAGQGWYEQYF.

This clonotype has more than one count but fewer than ten. The chain uses TRBV6-5 and TRBJ2-7, with TRBD1 identical over 8 bases. The CDR3 contains 13 residues. The V gene end was trimmed by 7 bases and the J gene end by 1 base; junction bases not matched to a gene: 3. Germline V lookup: CDR1 MNHEY, CDR2 SVGAGI. Written as DNA, the CDR3 is TGTGCCAGCACCCGGACAGGGTCCTACGAGCAGTACTTC. Protein: CASTRTGSYEQYF.